The clone carrying this TCR beta chain has just a few counts. In TCRdb, the RT-PCR reads were re-called with MiXCR into one record per CDR3 protein. This sample has about 680,000 distinct CDR3 sequences, with 12% to 15% found just once. This CDR3 comprises 14 residues. Germline assignment: CDR1 MNHNS and CDR2 SASEGT. Trimming stripped 2 bases from V and 4 bases from J, with 11 bases between. The sample taken for sequencing was memory CD4+ T cells from blood. The chain joins TRBV6-1 to TRBJ1-2; D remains ambiguous. The TCR was taken from a female donor in good health, serving as a healthy control. The CDR3 coding sequence is TGTGCCAGCAGTGAATGGCAGGAGGGCTATGGCTACACCTTC. Translating gives CASSEWQEGYGYTF.